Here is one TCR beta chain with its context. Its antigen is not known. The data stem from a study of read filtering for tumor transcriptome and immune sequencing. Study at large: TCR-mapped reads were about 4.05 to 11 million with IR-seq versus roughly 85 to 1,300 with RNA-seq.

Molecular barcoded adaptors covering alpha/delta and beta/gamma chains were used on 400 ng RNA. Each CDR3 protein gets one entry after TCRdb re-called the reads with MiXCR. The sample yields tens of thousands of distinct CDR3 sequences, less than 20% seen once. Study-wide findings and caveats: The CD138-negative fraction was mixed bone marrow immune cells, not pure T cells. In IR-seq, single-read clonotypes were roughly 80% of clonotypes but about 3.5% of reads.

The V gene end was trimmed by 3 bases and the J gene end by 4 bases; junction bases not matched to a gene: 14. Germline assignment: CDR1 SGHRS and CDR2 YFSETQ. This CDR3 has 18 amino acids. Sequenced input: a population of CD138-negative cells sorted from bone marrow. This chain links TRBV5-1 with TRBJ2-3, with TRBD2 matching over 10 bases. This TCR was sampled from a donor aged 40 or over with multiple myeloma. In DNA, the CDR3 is TGCGCCAGCAGCTCGCCGGGACTAGCGACCCGGGGTGCAGATACGCAGTATTTT. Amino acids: CASSSPGLATRGADTQYF.